This record concerns one TCR beta chain sequence. The sample comes from a study of patients and donors after allogeneic stem cell transplantation. TCRdb reprocessed the RT-PCR reads with MiXCR, giving one entry per CDR3 protein. Among 150,000 to 200,000 distinct CDR3 sequences listed, 35% to 50% were seen once. Input material: blood, either unsorted or a sorted T cell fraction (not recorded which). The source of this sequence is a human donor who was either an allogeneic HSCT recipient or a stem cell or donor lymphocyte infusion donor (not recorded which). It is not recorded whose cells these are; they may come from a transplant donor.

The CDR3 DNA reads as TGTGCCAGCAGCTTACTAAGAGGACATCAAGAGACCCAGTACTTC. Its protein product is CASSLLRGHQETQYF. The J gene is TRBJ2-5, the V gene TRBV11-2; weak D call: TRBD1 (5 bases). The length of the CDR3 is 15 residues. CDR1 and CDR2 (germline): SGHAT, FQNNGV. Trimming shortened V by 2 bases and J by 2 bases, and 12 bases separated the two germline ends.